A selection of T cell receptor beta chains follows, all from one sample in a study of CD8 T cells in Susac syndrome. TCRdb independently ran MiXCR on the immunoSEQ multiplex PCR reads; one entry per CDR3 protein. The data show 300,000 or so distinct CDR3 sequences, around 92% seen once. Specimen: CD4+ T cells from PBMCs. All receptors derive from a human donor with multiple sclerosis. CDR3s include the opening cysteine and the closing phenylalanine or tryptophan. Fields, in order: clone size, V gene, J gene, D gene, CDR3 DNA, CDR3 protein. A D gene is named only where the DNA matches it firmly. Clone size, where shown, is once, few, many, or a class for clones that have expanded.

>NA|TRBV4-1|TRBJ2-3|TRBD2
TGCGCCAGCAGCCATCTCGGACTAGCGAAGAATACGCAGTATTTT
CASSHLGLAKNTQYF
>NA|TRBV30|TRBJ1-2|TRBD1
TGTGCCTGGAGTCCCGGGACAGGGAACTATGGCTACACCTTC
CAWSPGTGNYGYTF
>NA|TRBV20-1|TRBJ2-2|NA
TGCAGTGCTAGAGAGTCCGGGCTTAACACCGGGGAGCTGTTTTTT
CSARESGLNTGELFF
>NA|TRBV10-3|TRBJ2-7|TRBD1
TGTGCCATCGGCGGCGGGACAGGCTACGAGCAGTACTTC
CAIGGGTGYEQYF
>NA|TRBV5-1|TRBJ2-2|TRBD1
TGCGCCAGCAGCTTGGCGACAGGGTCGAACACCGGGGAGCTGTTTTTT
CASSLATGSNTGELFF
>NA|TRBV6-6|TRBJ2-7|TRBD1
TGTGCCAGCAGTTACTCCGGGACAGGAGGCGAGCAGTACTTC
CASSYSGTGGEQYF
>NA|TRBV5-8|TRBJ2-6|NA
TGTGCCAGCAGCGCTGGGGCAGGAACTATTTCTGGGGCCAACGTCCTGACTTTC
CASSAGAGTISGANVLTF
>NA|TRBV7-3|TRBJ2-3|NA
TGTGCCAGCAGCTTAACGATGGGAGATACGCAGTATTTT
CASSLTMGDTQYF
>NA|TRBV20-1|TRBJ1-5|TRBD1
TGCAGTGCTAGAAGCCGGGCCGGGACAGACAATCAGCCCCAGCATTTT
CSARSRAGTDNQPQHF
>NA|TRBV9|TRBJ2-2|NA
TGTGCCAGCAGCGTAGCTCCAGGGAGCGACACCGGGGAGCTGTTTTTT
CASSVAPGSDTGELFF
>NA|TRBV24-1|TRBJ2-3|TRBD1
TGTGCCACCAGTGATCCTAGGACAGGGGCACCCACAGATACGCAGTATTTT
CATSDPRTGAPTDTQYF
>NA|TRBV12-5|TRBJ2-3|NA
TGTGCTAGTGGCCCGTTGAACACAGATACGCAGTATTTT
CASGPLNTDTQYF
>once|TRBV5-6|TRBJ2-1|TRBD2
TGTGCCAGCAGCAAACTAGCGGGAGCGTCCAATGAGCAGTTCTTC
CASSKLAGASNEQFF
>NA|TRBV10-3|TRBJ2-1|NA
TGTGCCATCAGTGAGACCTGGACCAATGAGCAGTTCTTC
CAISETWTNEQFF
>once|TRBV29-1|TRBJ2-3|NA
TGCAGCGTTGGGGACCGGTCGTTGGGGGATACGCAGTATTTT
CSVGDRSLGDTQYF
>NA|TRBV4-1|TRBJ1-1|NA
TGCGCCAGCAGCACCGTCCCTAGACAGTATGAAGCTTTCTTT
CASSTVPRQYEAFF
>NA|TRBV30|TRBJ1-1|NA
TGTGCCTGGAACGGGGGGATGAACACTGAAGCTTTCTTT
CAWNGGMNTEAFF
>NA|TRBV4-3|TRBJ1-1|NA
TGCGCCAGCAGCCAAGCGCGAGGGGCTGAAGCTTTCTTT
CASSQARGAEAFF
>NA|TRBV3-1|TRBJ1-5|NA
TGTGCCAGCAGCCAAGATATCAATCAGCCCCAGCATTTT
CASSQDINQPQHF
>few|TRBV6-2/TRBV6-3|TRBJ2-7|TRBD2
TGTGCCAGCAGTCCCACTCGGGCTAGCGGCAACTACGAGCAGTACTTC
CASSPTRASGNYEQYF
>NA|TRBV7-2|TRBJ2-1|TRBD2
TGTGCCAGCAGCGAGGGACTAGCGGGAGAGGGGGAGCAGTTCTTC
CASSEGLAGEGEQFF
>NA|TRBV29-1|TRBJ2-1|TRBD1
TGCAGCGTTCGGGACAGGGTCGATGAGCAGTTCTTC
CSVRDRVDEQFF
>NA|TRBV6-1|TRBJ1-2|NA
TGTGCCAGCAGTGAAGCGGGCGGGGATAACTATGGCTACACCTTC
CASSEAGGDNYGYTF
>NA|TRBV19|TRBJ1-5|NA
TGTGCCAGTAGTAAGGGGGTTTCTCGGCCCCAGCATTTT
CASSKGVSRPQHF
>NA|TRBV20-1|TRBJ2-7|NA
TGCAGTGATGAGGGACGGGAGTACTTC
CSDEGREYF
>NA|TRBV6-2/TRBV6-3|TRBJ1-2|TRBD1
TGTGCCATTCAGAAAGGGGGCGCGGTCGGTGGCTATGGCTACACCTTC
CAIQKGGAVGGYGYTF
>NA|TRBV27|TRBJ2-7|TRBD1
TGTGCCAGCAGTTTATCCCCTGGGACAGCCCGGAACGAGCAGTACTTC
CASSLSPGTARNEQYF
>NA|TRBV3-1|TRBJ2-5|NA
TGTGCCAGCAGCCATTACTCGAGACAAGAGACCCAGTACTTC
CASSHYSRQETQYF
>NA|TRBV15|TRBJ1-1|NA
TGTGCCACCAGCCCAAGATCCGGGAGACAGAACACTGAAGCTTTCTTT
CATSPRSGRQNTEAFF
>NA|TRBV12-3/TRBV12-4|TRBJ2-1|NA
TGTGCCAGCAGTTTAGCGGGACTTAGCTACAATGAGCAGTTCTTC
CASSLAGLSYNEQFF
>NA|TRBV20-1|TRBJ2-2|TRBD2
TGCAGTGCTAGAGACTTTAGCGGGGGCCTCGGGGGGGAGCTGTTTTTT
CSARDFSGGLGGELFF
>once|TRBV3-1|TRBJ2-3|NA
TGTGCCAGCAGCCCCAATTTCGGGGTGGGAGATACGCAGTATTTT
CASSPNFGVGDTQYF
>NA|TRBV29-1|TRBJ2-7|TRBD1
TGCAGCGTTTTAGGAGTGACAGGGGATTTCTACGAGCAGTACTTC
CSVLGVTGDFYEQYF
>NA|TRBV13|TRBJ1-1|NA
TGTGCCAGCAGCCAGGGCTTCAGCACTGAAGCTTTCTTT
CASSQGFSTEAFF
>NA|TRBV7-3|TRBJ2-3|NA
TGTGCCAGCAGCTTAATGGGCACCACAGATACGCAGTATTTT
CASSLMGTTDTQYF
>NA|TRBV12-3/TRBV12-4|TRBJ1-2|NA
TGTGCCAGCAGCCCCTTGATAAGCGGCTACACCTTC
CASSPLISGYTF
>NA|TRBV12-5|TRBJ1-3|NA
TGTGCTAGTGGTTTGGTAATCGGGGGGGCGACTGGAAACACCATATATTTT
CASGLVIGGATGNTIYF
>NA|TRBV29-1|TRBJ1-2|TRBD1
TGCAGCGTTGAAGACCCCTTAAACAGGGGGAGTGGGGGCTACACCTTC
CSVEDPLNRGSGGYTF
>NA|TRBV7-2|TRBJ1-5|TRBD1
TGTGCCAGCAGCTGGACAGGCAACAATCAGCCCCAGCATTTT
CASSWTGNNQPQHF
>once|TRBV19|TRBJ1-3|NA
TGTGCCAGTAGTCCGCGCCAGACTGGAAACACCATATATTTT
CASSPRQTGNTIYF
>NA|TRBV6-5|TRBJ1-2|TRBD1
TGTGCCAGCAGTTATTCTACCGGGACAGGGGGAACTAACTATGGCTACACCTTC
CASSYSTGTGGTNYGYTF
>NA|TRBV2|TRBJ1-5|TRBD1
TGTGCCAGCAGTGAGTTCGGGACAGATAGCAATCAGCCCCAGCATTTT
CASSEFGTDSNQPQHF
>NA|TRBV9|TRBJ1-3|NA
TGTGCCAGCAGCGTAACTCCGACAGTTCGCTCTGGAAACACCATATATTTT
CASSVTPTVRSGNTIYF
>NA|TRBV4-2|TRBJ2-7|TRBD1
TGTGCCAGCAGCCAAGCAGGGGGCGTTTCGGGCGAGCAGTACTTC
CASSQAGGVSGEQYF
>few|TRBV6-1|TRBJ1-6|NA
TGTGCCAGCAGTCCCCAGGCGAGCTCCTATAATTCACCCCTCCACTTT
CASSPQASSYNSPLHF
>NA|TRBV18|TRBJ1-5|TRBD1
TGTGCCAGCTCTTCGCGACAGGGACCCCAGCATTTT
CASSSRQGPQHF
>NA|TRBV7-9|TRBJ2-5|NA
TGTGCCAGCAGCTCCGGGACTTCTTACCAAGAGACCCAGTACTTC
CASSSGTSYQETQYF
>NA|TRBV4-2|TRBJ1-5|TRBD1
TGTGCCAGCAGCGCGCTCCTAGGGGGCGCCGACAATCAGCCCCAGCATTTT
CASSALLGGADNQPQHF
>few|TRBV29-1|TRBJ2-5|NA
TGCAGCGTTGCTTTTGAGACCCAGTACTTC
CSVAFETQYF
>NA|TRBV7-9|TRBJ1-4|TRBD1
TGTGCCAGCAGCTTCGCCCCAGGGGGGCTGTTTTTT
CASSFAPGGLFF
>NA|TRBV7-8|TRBJ2-1|NA
TGTGCCAGCAGCTCCCTCTTGGGGGCCAATGAGCAGTTCTTC
CASSSLLGANEQFF
>NA|TRBV3-1|TRBJ1-5|NA
TGTGCCAGCAGCCAAGATCGGTGGCCTTGGACTGAGGCCAATCAGCCCCAGCATTTT
CASSQDRWPWTEANQPQHF
>NA|TRBV7-2|TRBJ2-1|TRBD1
TGTGCCAGCAGCACGGACAGGGGGGTCCTTAATGAGCAGTTCTTC
CASSTDRGVLNEQFF
>NA|TRBV6-1|TRBJ2-3|TRBD2
TGTGCCAGCAGCGACCGACTAGCGGGGCCAAGCACAGATACGCAGTATTTT
CASSDRLAGPSTDTQYF
>NA|TRBV7-2|TRBJ2-7|NA
TGTGCCAGCAGCTTACAGGCCCTCTACGAGCAGTACTTC
CASSLQALYEQYF
>NA|TRBV4-1|TRBJ1-2|NA
TGCGCCAGCAGCCAATTGGGGTGGGCACTTCGTGGCTACACCTTC
CASSQLGWALRGYTF
>NA|TRBV19|TRBJ1-1|NA
TGTGCTTGCGGGGGGGCAGGTCAGAGGAACACTGAAGCTTTCTTT
CACGGAGQRNTEAFF
>NA|TRBV28|TRBJ2-7|NA
TGTGCCAGCATTAAAACGGGGGACGTACGCTACGAGCAGTACTTC
CASIKTGDVRYEQYF